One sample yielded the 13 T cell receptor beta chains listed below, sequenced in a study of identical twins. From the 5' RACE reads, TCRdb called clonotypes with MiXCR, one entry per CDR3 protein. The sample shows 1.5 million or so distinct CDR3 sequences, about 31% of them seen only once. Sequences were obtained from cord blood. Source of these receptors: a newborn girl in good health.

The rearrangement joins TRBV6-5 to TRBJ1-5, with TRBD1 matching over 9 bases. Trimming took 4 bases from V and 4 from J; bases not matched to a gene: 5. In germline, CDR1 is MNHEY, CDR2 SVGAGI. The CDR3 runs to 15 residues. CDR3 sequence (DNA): TGTGCCAGCAGTTTAGGGACAGGGATGAATCAGCCCCAGCATTTT. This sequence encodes CASSLGTGMNQPQHF.

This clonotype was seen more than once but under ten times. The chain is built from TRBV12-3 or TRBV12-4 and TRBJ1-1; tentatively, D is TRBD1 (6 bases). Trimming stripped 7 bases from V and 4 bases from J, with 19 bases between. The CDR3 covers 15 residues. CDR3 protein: CASTLGGGGTTEAFF. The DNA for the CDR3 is TGTGCCAGCACCCTGGGAGGAGGGGGGACCACTGAAGCTTTCTTT.

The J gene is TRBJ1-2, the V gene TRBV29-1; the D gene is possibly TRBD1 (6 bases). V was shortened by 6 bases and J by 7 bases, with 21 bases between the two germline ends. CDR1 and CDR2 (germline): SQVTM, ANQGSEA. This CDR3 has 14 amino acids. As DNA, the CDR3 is TGCAGCGTCCCCGGCAGGCGGGGGCTTCTTGGCTACACCTTC. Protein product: CSVPGRRGLLGYTF.

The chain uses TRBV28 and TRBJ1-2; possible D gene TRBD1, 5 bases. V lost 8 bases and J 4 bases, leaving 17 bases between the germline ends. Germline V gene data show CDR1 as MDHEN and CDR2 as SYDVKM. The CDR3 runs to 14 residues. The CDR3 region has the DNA TGTGCCAGCGGATCCCAGGGTGAGGGCTATGGCTACACCTTC. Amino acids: CASGSQGEGYGYTF.

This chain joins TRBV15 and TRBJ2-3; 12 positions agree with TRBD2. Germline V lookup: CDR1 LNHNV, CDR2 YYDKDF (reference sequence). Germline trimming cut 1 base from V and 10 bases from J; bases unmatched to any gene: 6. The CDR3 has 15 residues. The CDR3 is CATSRGTSGKNPQYF. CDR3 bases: TGTGCCACCAGCAGAGGGACTAGCGGGAAGAATCCGCAGTATTTT. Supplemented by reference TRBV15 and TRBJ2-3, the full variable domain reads DAMVIQNPRYQVTQFGKPVTLSCSQTLNHNVMYWYQQKSSQAPKLLFHYYDKDFNNEADTPDNFQSRRPNTSFCFLDIRSPGLGDTAMYLCATSRGTSGKNPQYFGPGTRLTVL.

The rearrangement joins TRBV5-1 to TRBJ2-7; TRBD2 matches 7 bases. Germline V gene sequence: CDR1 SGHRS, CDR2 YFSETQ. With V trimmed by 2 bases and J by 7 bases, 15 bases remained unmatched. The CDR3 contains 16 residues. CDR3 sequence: CASSFNSGHQYNEQYF. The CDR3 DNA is TGCGCCAGCAGCTTTAATAGCGGGCACCAGTACAATGAGCAGTACTTC.

CDR3 amino acids: CASSGDRFEKLFF. DNA for the CDR3: TGTGCCAGCAGTGGGGACAGATTTGAAAAACTGTTTTTT. The rearrangement uses TRBV2 and TRBJ1-4, with 7 nucleotides matching TRBD1. The CDR3 is 13 residues long. Looked up from germline, CDR1 is SNHLY and CDR2 is FYNNEI. The V gene end was trimmed by 4 bases and the J gene end by 7 bases; junction bases not matched to a gene: 3.

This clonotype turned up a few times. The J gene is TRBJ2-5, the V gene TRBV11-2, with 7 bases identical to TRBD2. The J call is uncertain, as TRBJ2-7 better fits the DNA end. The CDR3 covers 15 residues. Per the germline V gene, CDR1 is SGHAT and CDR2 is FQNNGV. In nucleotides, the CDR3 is TGTGCCAGCAGCTTATTCCCTCCCGGGACTAACGAGCAGTACTTC. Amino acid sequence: CASSLFPPGTNEQYF.

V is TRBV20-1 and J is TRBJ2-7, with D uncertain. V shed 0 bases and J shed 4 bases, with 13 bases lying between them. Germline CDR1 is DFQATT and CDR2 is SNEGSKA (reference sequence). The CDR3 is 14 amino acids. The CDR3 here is CSARDAARSYEQYF. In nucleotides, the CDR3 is TGCAGTGCTAGAGATGCGGCTAGGAGTTACGAGCAGTACTTC.

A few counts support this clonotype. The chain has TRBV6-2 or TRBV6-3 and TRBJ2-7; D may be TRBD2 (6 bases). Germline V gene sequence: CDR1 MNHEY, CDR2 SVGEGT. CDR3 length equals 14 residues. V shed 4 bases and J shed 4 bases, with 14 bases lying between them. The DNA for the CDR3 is TGTGCCAGCAGTTGGGCTAGCGTCGGATACGAGCAGTACTTC. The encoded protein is CASSWASVGYEQYF.

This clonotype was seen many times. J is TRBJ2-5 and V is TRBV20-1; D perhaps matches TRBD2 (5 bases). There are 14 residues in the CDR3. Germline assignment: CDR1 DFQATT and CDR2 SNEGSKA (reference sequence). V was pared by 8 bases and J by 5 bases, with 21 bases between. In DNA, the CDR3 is TGCAGTATTATTCCGGGGATATCCCCGGAGACCCAGTACTTC. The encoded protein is CSIIPGISPETQYF.

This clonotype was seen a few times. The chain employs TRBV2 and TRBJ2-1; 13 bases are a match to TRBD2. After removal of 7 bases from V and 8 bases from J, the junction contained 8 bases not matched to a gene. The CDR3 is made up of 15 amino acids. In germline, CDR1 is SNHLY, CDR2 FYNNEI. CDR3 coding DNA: TGTGCCAGCACCCTGAGGACTAGCGGGAGCGATGAGCAGTTCTTC. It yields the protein CASTLRTSGSDEQFF.

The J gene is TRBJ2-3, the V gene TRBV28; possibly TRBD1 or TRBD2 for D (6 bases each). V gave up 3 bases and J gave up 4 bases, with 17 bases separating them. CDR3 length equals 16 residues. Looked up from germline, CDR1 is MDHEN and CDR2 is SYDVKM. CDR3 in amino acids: CASSFRWGAHADTQYF. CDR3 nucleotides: TGTGCCAGCAGTTTTAGGTGGGGGGCTCACGCAGATACGCAGTATTTT.